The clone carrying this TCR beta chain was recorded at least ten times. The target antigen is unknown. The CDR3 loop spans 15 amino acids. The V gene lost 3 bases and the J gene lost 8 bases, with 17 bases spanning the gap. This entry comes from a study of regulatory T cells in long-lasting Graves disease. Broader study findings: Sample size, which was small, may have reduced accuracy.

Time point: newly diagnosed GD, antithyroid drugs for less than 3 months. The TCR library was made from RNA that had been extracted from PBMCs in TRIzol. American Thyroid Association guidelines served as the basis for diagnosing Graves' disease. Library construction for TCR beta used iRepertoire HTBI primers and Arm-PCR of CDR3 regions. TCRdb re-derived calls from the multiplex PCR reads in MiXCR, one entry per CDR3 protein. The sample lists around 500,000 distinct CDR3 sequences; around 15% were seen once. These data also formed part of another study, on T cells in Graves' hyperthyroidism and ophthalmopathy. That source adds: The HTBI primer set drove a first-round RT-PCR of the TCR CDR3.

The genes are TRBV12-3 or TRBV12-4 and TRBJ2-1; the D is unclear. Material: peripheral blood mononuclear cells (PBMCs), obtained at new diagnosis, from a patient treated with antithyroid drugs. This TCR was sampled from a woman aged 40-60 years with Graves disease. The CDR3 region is CASSFVAIRSDEQFF. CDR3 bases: TGTGCCAGCAGTTTCGTAGCCATCAGAAGTGATGAGCAGTTCTTC.